This TCR beta chain was sequenced in a study of T cells in Graves' hyperthyroidism and ophthalmopathy. As to this clonotype: Its target is not known.

The CDR3 consists of 15 residues. V was clipped by 0 bases and J by 7 bases, with 11 bases between them. In germline, CDR1 is SGHRS, CDR2 YFSETQ. Aged 18 to 65, the patients had hyperthyroidism that was newly diagnosed and had lasted under 2 months. Findings of the study overall: Blood samples included most of the expanded thyroid clonotypes exceeding 0.001. Ophthalmopathy and stable hyperthyroidism were told apart by a 13 V-J model. The model identified upcoming ophthalmopathy a median approximately six months ahead of onset.

Amplification targeted TCR beta CDR3 regions from RNA transcripts. First-round RT-PCR of the TCR CDR3 relied on the HTBI primer set. TCRdb re-derived calls from the multiplex PCR reads in MiXCR, one entry per CDR3 protein. The sample has some 510,000 distinct CDR3 sequences, around 21% seen once. The chain employs TRBV5-1 and TRBJ1-6; D gene uncertain. This clonotype was obtained from a man aged 18 to 30 with Graves' hyperthyroidism. Input material: blood. The CDR3 DNA reads as TGCGCCAGCAGCTTGGCCGTGGGAAGAAATTCACCCCTCCACTTT. Amino acid sequence: CASSLAVGRNSPLHF.